This passage covers 20 T cell receptor beta chains from one sample sequenced in a study of cytomegalovirus exposure and HLA in healthy donors. Both 60 Vbeta primers and 13 Jbeta primers went into the PCR. Sequenced by immunoSEQ multiplex PCR; TCRdb stores in-frame clones only, minus some. This table holds over 150,000 clones, around four fifths found once. Material: PBMCs. The source is a woman in her 50s in good health and CMV-seronegative.

The CDR3 DNA reads TGTGCCAGCAGCGTAGAGTGGGGGGGCCTCACAGATACGCAGTATTTT. This sequence encodes CASSVEWGGLTDTQYF. This sequence joins TRBV9 and TRBJ2-3; TRBD2 might be the D (7 bases). The CDR3 consists of 16 residues. Germline CDR1 is SGDLS and CDR2 is YYNGEE. Trimming removed 0 bases from V and 2 bases from J, with 13 bases in between.

In this sample, this clone turned up a few times. V usage is TRBV28 and J usage is TRBJ1-1; 11 nucleotides line up with TRBD1. The junction had 4 bases not matched to a gene; V was cut back by 7 bases and J by 3 bases. This CDR3 is 14 amino acids long. Germline CDR1 reads MDHEN; CDR2 reads SYDVKM. The CDR3 DNA reads TGTGCCAGCACACCGGGACAGGGGGACACTGAAGCTTTCTTT. Its translation is CASTPGQGDTEAFF.

The chain recombines TRBV11-2 with TRBJ2-2; 7 bases map to TRBD1. The CDR3 sequence is 14 residues long. The junction had 6 bases not matched to a gene; V was cut back by 3 bases and J by 8 bases. Germline V gene sequence: CDR1 SGHAT, CDR2 FQNNGV. The CDR3: CASSFAAGGGELFF. CDR3 in DNA: TGTGCCAGCAGCTTCGCTGCAGGGGGAGGGGAGCTGTTTTTT.

The gene calls are TRBV5-1 and TRBJ2-3, with 16 bases identical to TRBD2. This CDR3 contains 17 residues. Germline V CDR1 and CDR2: SGHRS, YFSETQ. V shed 2 bases and J 2 bases; nucleotides not matched to a gene: 2. CDR3 region: CASSFGTSGRATDTQYF. Written as DNA, the CDR3 is TGCGCCAGCAGCTTCGGGACTAGCGGGAGGGCCACAGATACGCAGTATTTT.

This clone was detected only a few times. The CDR3 here is CASSPLGSSYNEQFF. The CDR3 coding sequence is TGTGCCAGCAGCCCACTAGGATCTTCCTACAATGAGCAGTTCTTC. V gene TRBV7-2 combines with J gene TRBJ2-1, with D possibly being TRBD2 (5 bases). Germline CDR1 reads SGHTA; CDR2 reads FQGNSA. V dropped 5 bases and J dropped 1 base, with 12 bases sitting between them. This CDR3 contains 15 residues. Drawing the rest from reference TRBV7-2 and TRBJ2-1, the complete variable domain is GAGVSQSPSNKVTEKGKDVELRCDPISGHTALYWYRQSLGQGLEFLIYFQGNSAPDKSGLPSDRFSAERTGGSVSTLTIQRTQQEDSAVYLCASSPLGSSYNEQFFGPGTRLTVL.

The chain has TRBV27 and TRBJ1-1, with D possibly matching TRBD1 (5 bases). In germline, CDR1 is MNHEY, CDR2 SMNVEV (reference sequence). Trimming removed 4 bases at V and 1 base at J, with 10 bases between. This CDR3 has 14 residues. Here the CDR3 reads CASSSHQGNTEAFF. The DNA of the CDR3 is TGTGCCAGCAGTTCCCACCAGGGGAACACTGAAGCTTTCTTT.

This chain uses TRBV7-9 with TRBJ1-6, with D possibly matching TRBD1 (5 bases). CDR1 is SEHNR, CDR2 FQNEAQ, per germline (reference sequence). The V and J ends lost 7 bases and 5 bases respectively, with 12 bases between them. The CDR3 has 14 residues. CDR3 in amino acids: CASTPRQNNSPLHF. The DNA for the CDR3 is TGTGCCAGCACCCCTAGACAGAATAATTCACCCCTCCACTTT.

The CDR3 sequence is CASSRRDYTSYEQYF. CDR3 DNA sequence: TGTGCCAGCAGCAGACGGGACTACACCTCCTACGAGCAGTACTTC. J is TRBJ2-7 and V is TRBV9; 7 bases agree with TRBD2. Germline CDR1 SGDLS, CDR2 YYNGEE. With 4 bases clipped from V and 0 bases from J, the junction kept 7 bases outside the gene matches. This CDR3 contains 15 residues.

To note about this clone: A read error may produce the germline difference seen at one junction end. Other DNA sequences within the sample encode an identical CDR3. The CDR3 sequence is CASSTNTEAFF. The CDR3 DNA sequence: TGTGCCAGCAGCACTAACACTGAAGCCTTCTTT. The rearrangement links TRBV7-9 to TRBJ1-1; D unresolved. Germline V gives CDR1 SEHNR, CDR2 FQNEAQ (reference sequence). The CDR3 contains 11 residues.

This chain joins TRBV5-1 and TRBJ2-7, with 10 bases identical to TRBD2. V gave up 7 bases and J gave up 0 bases; unmatched junction bases: 10. This CDR3 region has 16 residues. CDR1 and CDR2 (germline): SGHRS, YFSETQ. CDR3 coding DNA: TGCGCCAGCGCCCCCTTACTAGCGGGAAGCTCCTACGAGCAGTACTTC. Amino acid sequence: CASAPLLAGSSYEQYF.

The chain couples TRBV19 to TRBJ1-1; a possible D gene is TRBD1 (6 bases). CDR3 length: 12 residues. Germline V CDR1 and CDR2: LNHDA, SQIVND (reference sequence). V was cut by 9 bases and J by 1 base, with 9 bases left in between. CDR3 loop: CASRTANTEAFF. The CDR3 coding sequence is TGTGCCAGCCGGACAGCGAACACTGAAGCTTTCTTT.

A few counts support this clone. The chain combines TRBV19 with TRBJ1-5; D is unclear. The CDR3 extends over 14 amino acids. Between the trimmed V and J ends, which lost 3 bases and 3 bases, there was a span of 9 bases. Germline loops: CDR1 LNHDA, CDR2 SQIVND (reference sequence). The chain's CDR3 is CASSISSFNQPQHF. CDR3 DNA sequence: TGTGCCAGTAGTATTTCGAGTTTCAATCAGCCCCAGCATTTT.

V and J are TRBV10-2 and TRBJ2-7; D is perhaps TRBD2 (5 bases). CDR3 length: 11 amino acids. CDR1 and CDR2 (germline): WSHSY, SAAADI. The DNA for the CDR3 is TGCGTATCGGGGTCCACCTACGAGCAGTACTTC. Protein: CVSGSTYEQYF.

The chain uses TRBV7-3 and TRBJ2-2, with 7 bases lining up with TRBD1. The CDR3 has 14 residues. V dropped 5 bases and J dropped 7; count of bases not matched to a gene: 7. From germline, CDR1 is SGHTA and CDR2 FQGTGA. DNA of the CDR3: TGTGCCAGCAGCCCCCAGGCAGGGGGCGGGGAGCTGTTTTTT. Its translation is CASSPQAGGGELFF.

The chain carries TRBV5-1 and TRBJ1-2; the match to TRBD1 covers 7 bases. Germline trimming cut 3 bases from V and 5 bases from J; bases unmatched to any gene: 10. Germline CDR1 SGHRS, CDR2 YFSETQ. This CDR3 region has 15 residues. DNA of the CDR3: TGCGCCAGCAGCTCCCCCTCCGGGACAGTTTATGGCTACACCTTC. It codes for CASSSPSGTVYGYTF. Full variable domain (missing parts from reference TRBV5-1 and TRBJ1-2): KAGVTQTPRYLIKTRGQQVTLSCSPISGHRSVSWYQQTPGQGLQFLFEYFSETQRNKGNFPGRFSGRQFSNSRSEMNVSTLELGDSALYLCASSSPSGTVYGYTFGSGTRLTVV.

The chain's CDR3 is CASSFLAGEDEQYF. CDR3 bases: TGTGCCAGCAGCTTCCTAGCGGGAGAAGACGAGCAGTACTTC. The chain employs TRBV6-5 and TRBJ2-7; 10 bases match TRBD2. In germline, CDR1 is MNHEY, CDR2 SVGAGI. This CDR3 has 14 residues. Trimming removed 6 bases from V and 5 bases from J; junction bases left unmatched: 7.

The J gene is TRBJ2-2, the V gene TRBV9, with 9 bases aligning to TRBD1. This CDR3 is 15 amino acids long. Germline V gene lookup returns CDR1 SGDLS and CDR2 YYNGEE. V lost 3 bases and J lost 7; bases outside the gene matches: 7. CDR3 region: CASSENRGLGGELFF. The CDR3 bases are TGTGCCAGCAGCGAGAACAGGGGGCTGGGCGGGGAGCTGTTTTTT. The full variable domain, completed using reference TRBV9 and TRBJ2-2, is DSGVTQTPKHLITATGQRVTLRCSPRSGDLSVYWYQQSLDQGLQFLIQYYNGEERAKGNILERFSAQQFPDLHSELNLSSLELGDSALYFCASSENRGLGGELFFGEGSRLTVL.

The chain recombines TRBV7-3 with TRBJ1-1; 10 bases agree with TRBD1. The germline V gene has CDR1 SGHTA and CDR2 FQGTGA. Trimming cost V 5 bases and J 1 base; bases outside gene matches: 4. The CDR3 covers 15 residues. CDR3 nucleotide sequence: TGTGCCAGCAGCCCCCGACAGGGGGCGAACACTGAAGCTTTCTTT. Its translation is CASSPRQGANTEAFF.

The chain couples TRBV2 to TRBJ1-1; TRBD1 is a possible D gene (6 bases). The CDR3 totals 15 residues. Trimming took 0 bases from V and 0 from J, leaving 8 bases between them. In germline, CDR1 is SNHLY, CDR2 FYNNEI. The CDR3 DNA reads as TGTGCCAGCAGTGAAGCCGGACAGATGAACACTGAAGCTTTCTTT. This translates into CASSEAGQMNTEAFF. Using reference TRBV2 and TRBJ1-1 for the parts outside the CDR3, the full variable domain is EPEVTQTPSHQVTQMGQEVILRCVPISNHLYFYWYRQILGQKVEFLVSFYNNEISEKSEIFDDQFSVERPDGSNFTLKIRSTKLEDSAMYFCASSEAGQMNTEAFFGQGTRLTVV.

This chain uses TRBV28 with TRBJ2-3; 10 nucleotides align to TRBD2. This CDR3 has 15 amino acids. The trim removed 2 bases at V and 5 bases at J, leaving 4 bases unmatched. Germline CDR1 is MDHEN and CDR2 is SYDVKM. The CDR3 nucleotides read TGTGCCAGCAGTTTACCTAGCGGGAGTTTAGATACGCAGTATTTT. Translating gives CASSLPSGSLDTQYF.